The 8 T cell receptor beta chains listed next were all sequenced from one sample in a study of PD-L1 blockade in urothelial cancer. Using immunoSEQ multiplex PCR, the repertoire was profiled, and TCRdb retains in-frame clones only, with some absent. The sample lists tens of thousands of clones; roughly 85% were seen once. The sample was PBMCs, taken around atezolizumab (anti-PD-L1) treatment. These receptors were taken from a man aged 55 to 70 with urothelial cancer.

The chain uses TRBV7-8 and TRBJ1-5; D is uncertain. This CDR3 has 14 residues. Germline CDR1 reads SGHVS; CDR2 reads FQNEAQ. Trimming removed 5 bases from V and 5 bases from J, with 13 bases in between. The CDR3: CASSHMNRDQPQHF. The CDR3 nucleotides are TGTGCCAGCAGCCATATGAACCGAGATCAGCCCCAGCATTTT.

The rearrangement uses TRBV7-6 and TRBJ2-7, with 8 positions matching TRBD1. The CDR3 runs to 16 residues. CDR1 and CDR2 (germline): SGHVS, FNYEAQ. Trimming removed 0 bases from V and 6 bases from J; junction bases left unmatched: 10. DNA of the CDR3: TGTGCCAGCAGCTTAGCGGGGAGGACAGGGCAAGGCGAGCAGTACTTC. This translates into CASSLAGRTGQGEQYF.

The chain is built from TRBV10-2 and TRBJ2-1; 11 bases map to TRBD2. Trimming at V came to 6 bases and at J to 5 bases, leaving 6 bases not matched to a gene. The CDR3 sequence is 15 residues long. In germline, CDR1 is WSHSY, CDR2 SAAADI. The CDR3 protein is CASRGVAGGHNEQFF. The CDR3 DNA reads TGCGCCAGCAGGGGGGTAGCGGGGGGGCACAATGAGCAGTTCTTC.

The rearrangement uses TRBV7-2 and TRBJ2-1; 7 positions agree with TRBD2. Looked up from germline, CDR1 is SGHTA and CDR2 is FQGNSA. After removal of 4 bases from V and 6 bases from J, the junction contained 15 bases not matched to a gene. The CDR3 extends over 17 amino acids. DNA of the CDR3: TGTGCCAGCAGCTCCGGCGGTGGGGGGGAAGTTTTCAATGAGCAGTTCTTC. Protein sequence: CASSSGGGGEVFNEQFF.

The chain couples TRBV5-1 to TRBJ1-2; 7 nucleotides line up with TRBD1. V was clipped by 0 bases and J by 4 bases; unmatched bases: 3. In germline, CDR1 is SGHRS, CDR2 YFSETQ. CDR3 length equals 14 residues. CDR3 in amino acids: CASSLAGTVYGYTF. The CDR3 nucleotides read TGCGCCAGCAGCTTGGCCGGGACAGTCTATGGCTACACCTTC.

This clone has a handful of counts. The V gene is TRBV4-1, the J gene TRBJ1-5, with D possibly matching TRBD1 (5 bases). Germline CDR1 is MGHRA and CDR2 is YSYEKL. This CDR3 is 16 amino acids long. The V gene lost 0 bases and the J gene lost 0 bases, with 9 bases spanning the gap. The chain's CDR3 is CASSQDPTVSNQPQHF. For the CDR3, the DNA is TGCGCCAGCAGCCAAGATCCGACAGTTAGCAATCAGCCCCAGCATTTT.

The rearrangement links TRBV7-9 to TRBJ1-2; D unresolved. Germline V gives CDR1 SEHNR, CDR2 FQNEAQ (reference sequence). CDR3 size: 15 residues. V was shortened by 4 bases and J by 0 bases, with 12 bases between the two germline ends. The CDR3 nucleotides are TGTGCCAGCAGCTCGTCTAGTACCGCTAACTATGGCTACACCTTC. It translates to CASSSSSTANYGYTF.

V gene TRBV19 combines with J gene TRBJ1-2; D call uncertain. Between the trimmed V and J ends, which lost 3 bases and 6 bases, there was a span of 11 bases. The germline V gene has CDR1 LNHDA and CDR2 SQIVND (reference sequence). This CDR3 has 13 amino acids. CDR3 amino acids: CASSINLFDGYTF. CDR3 bases: TGTGCCAGTAGTATTAATTTATTTGATGGCTACACCTTC.